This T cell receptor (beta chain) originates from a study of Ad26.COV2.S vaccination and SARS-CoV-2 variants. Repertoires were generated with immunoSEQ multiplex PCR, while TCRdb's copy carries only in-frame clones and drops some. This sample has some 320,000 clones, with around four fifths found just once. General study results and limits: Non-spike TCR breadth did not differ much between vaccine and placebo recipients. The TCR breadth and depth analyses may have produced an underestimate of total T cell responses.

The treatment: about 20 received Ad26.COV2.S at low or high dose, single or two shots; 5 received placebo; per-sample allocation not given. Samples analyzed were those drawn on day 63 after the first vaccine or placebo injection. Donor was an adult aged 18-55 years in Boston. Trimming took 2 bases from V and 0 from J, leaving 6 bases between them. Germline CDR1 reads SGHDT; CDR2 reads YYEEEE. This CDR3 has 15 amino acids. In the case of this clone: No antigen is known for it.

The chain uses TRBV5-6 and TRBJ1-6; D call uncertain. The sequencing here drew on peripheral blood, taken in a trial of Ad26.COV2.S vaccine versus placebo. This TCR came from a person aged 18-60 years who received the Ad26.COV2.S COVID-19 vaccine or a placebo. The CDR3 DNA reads TGTGCCAGCAGCTTCGGGAGCTCCTATAATTCACCCCTCCACTTT. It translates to CASSFGSSYNSPLHF.